These 28 T cell receptor beta chains originate from one sample sequenced in a study of shared T cell receptors in the human thymus. Profiled with immunoSEQ multiplex PCR; TCRdb holds only in-frame clones, not every one. The sample holds about 710,000 clones, around 87% seen once. These same data were also listed under a study on human thymus T cells.

Sequenced sample: thymocytes. The receptors were gathered from a boy under three years old with a congenital heart defect.

The chain couples TRBV2 to TRBJ1-5; D is possibly TRBD1 (5 bases). V was trimmed by 8 bases and J by 1 base, leaving 15 bases between them. The germline CDR1 and CDR2 sequences are SNHLY and FYNNEI. The CDR3 extends over 15 amino acids. The CDR3 loop is CASSDGGRSNQPQHF. CDR3 sequence (DNA): TGTGCCAGCTCCGACGGGGGAAGGAGCAATCAGCCCCAGCATTTT.

This chain links TRBV4-1 with TRBJ2-7, with 7 bases matching TRBD1. With V trimmed by 3 bases and J by 6 bases, 8 bases remained unmatched. CDR1 is MGHRA and CDR2 is YSYEKL in the germline V gene. The length of the CDR3 is 14 residues. CDR3 coding DNA: TGCGCCAGCAGCCATGCCGACAGGGCCTCCGAGCAGTACTTC. It yields the protein CASSHADRASEQYF.

This clone was counted between two and nine times. CDR3 sequence reads: CAINKRSEQYF. The CDR3 coding sequence is TGTGCCATCAATAAACGGTCCGAGCAGTACTTC. The rearrangement joins TRBV5-8 to TRBJ2-7; no firm D call. The CDR3 runs to 11 residues. V was trimmed by 9 bases and J by 6 bases, leaving 13 bases between them. In germline, CDR1 is SGHTS, CDR2 YDEGEE.

The genes are TRBV6-6 and TRBJ1-3; 10 nucleotides agree with TRBD1. The junction had 5 bases not matched to a gene; V was cut back by 7 bases and J by 2 bases. Per germline, CDR1 MNHNY and CDR2 SVGAGI (reference sequence). The CDR3 contains 15 residues. CDR3 coding DNA: TGTGCCAGCACTCTAGACAGGGGGCCTGGAAACACCATATATTTT. The encoded protein is CASTLDRGPGNTIYF.

The chain couples TRBV5-6 to TRBJ1-1; 10 bases agree with TRBD1. CDR1 and CDR2 from the germline V gene are SGHDT and YYEEEE. V gave up 5 bases and J gave up 5 bases; unmatched junction bases: 6. The length of the CDR3 is 14 residues. The CDR3 DNA follows: TGTGCCAGCAGGGACAGGGGGGGAGATACTGAAGCTTTCTTT. It is translated as CASRDRGGDTEAFF.

The chain couples TRBV29-1 to TRBJ2-1; 10 bases line up with TRBD2. With 5 bases clipped from V and 0 bases from J, the junction kept 10 bases outside the gene matches. Germline CDR1 reads SQVTM; CDR2 reads ANQGSEA. The CDR3 spans 17 residues. DNA of the CDR3: TGCAGCGTTACCGGGACTAGCGTATCGAGCTCCTACAATGAGCAGTTCTTC. Protein sequence: CSVTGTSVSSSYNEQFF.

The V gene is TRBV27, the J gene TRBJ1-2; 7 nucleotides agree with TRBD1. Germline V gene data show CDR1 as MNHEY and CDR2 as SMNVEV (reference sequence). Germline trimming cut 0 bases from V and 2 bases from J; bases unmatched to any gene: 3. The CDR3 has 15 residues. The CDR3 coding sequence is TGTGCCAGCAGTTTATCGGAACAGGGGAACTATGGCTACACCTTC. Encoded protein: CASSLSEQGNYGYTF.

This clone was picked up one time. This sequence joins TRBV4-3 and TRBJ1-2; D perhaps matches TRBD1 (6 bases). V lost 1 base and J 6 bases, leaving 21 bases between the germline ends. Germline loops: CDR1 LGHNA, CDR2 YSLEER. There are 17 residues in the CDR3. The CDR3 sequence is CASSQGSVGHLRNGYTF. CDR3 bases: TGCGCCAGCAGCCAAGGGAGCGTGGGACACTTGAGAAATGGCTACACCTTC.

The chain is built from TRBV28 and TRBJ1-4; 7 positions agree with TRBD1. The CDR3 contains 14 residues. V lost 3 bases to trimming and J lost 4 bases; unmatched junction nucleotides: 2. In germline, CDR1 is MDHEN, CDR2 SYDVKM. CDR3 loop: CASSLGQNNEKLFF. The CDR3, as DNA: TGTGCCAGCAGTTTGGGACAGAATAATGAAAAACTGTTTTTT. The full variable domain, rest sourced from reference TRBV28 and TRBJ1-4, is DVKVTQSSRYLVKRTGEKVFLECVQDMDHENMFWYRQDPGLGLRLIYFSYDVKMKEKGDIPEGYSVSREKKERFSLILESASTNQTSMYLCASSLGQNNEKLFFGSGTQLSVL.

The V and J genes are TRBV5-5 and TRBJ2-5; tentatively, D is TRBD1 (6 bases). The CDR3 covers 14 residues. Germline V gene data show CDR1 as SGHKS and CDR2 as YYEKEE (reference sequence). Trimming stripped 3 bases from V and 5 bases from J, with 14 bases between. The CDR3 here is CASSWGKGVETQYF. In DNA, the CDR3 is TGTGCCAGCAGCTGGGGGAAGGGGGTGGAGACCCAGTACTTC.

The chain has TRBV2 and TRBJ2-7, with TRBD1 identical over 10 bases. V trimming: 3 bases; J trimming: 3 bases; junction bases outside the gene matches: 2. The germline CDR1 and CDR2 sequences are SNHLY and FYNNEI. This CDR3 comprises 14 residues. CDR3 residues: CASSETGGNYEQYF. As DNA, the CDR3 is TGTGCCAGCAGTGAGACAGGGGGCAACTACGAGCAGTACTTC. Full variable domain (rest looked up from reference TRBV2 and TRBJ2-7): EPEVTQTPSHQVTQMGQEVILRCVPISNHLYFYWYRQILGQKVEFLVSFYNNEISEKSEIFDDQFSVERPDGSNFTLKIRSTKLEDSAMYFCASSETGGNYEQYFGPGTRLTVT.

This clone was detected once. This chain uses TRBV7-8 with TRBJ2-7; TRBD1 matches at 8 bases. With 3 bases clipped from V and 0 bases from J, the junction kept 7 bases outside the gene matches. From germline, CDR1 is SGHVS and CDR2 FQNEAQ. This CDR3 has 16 amino acids. The DNA of the CDR3 is TGTGCCAGCAGCTTGGCGACAGGGGCAGGCTCCTACGAGCAGTACTTC. Translating it yields CASSLATGAGSYEQYF.

The CDR3 DNA reads TGTGCCAGCTCACCATTAAGGAGCAAAACCTACGAGCAGTACTTC. Protein: CASSPLRSKTYEQYF. The chain uses TRBV18 and TRBJ2-7; no reliable D call. Germline V gene data show CDR1 as KGHSH and CDR2 as LQKENI. V lost 2 bases to trimming and J lost 2 bases, with 13 bases between them. This CDR3 is 15 amino acids long.

The chain carries TRBV6-5 and TRBJ2-7, with D unclear. The CDR3 spans 13 residues. Germline V gene lookup returns CDR1 MNHEY and CDR2 SVGAGI. Trimming removed 6 bases from V and 2 bases from J, with 11 bases in between. The CDR3 protein is CASSRRNPYEQYF. The CDR3 DNA follows: TGTGCCAGCAGCCGTAGAAATCCCTACGAGCAGTACTTC.

The chain combines TRBV11-2 with TRBJ2-7; 8 positions match TRBD1. Per the germline V gene, CDR1 is SGHAT and CDR2 is FQNNGV. The CDR3 totals 19 residues. V was pared by 2 bases and J by 3 bases, with 18 bases of the junction left unmatched. The CDR3 sequence: CASSLLVPSPDRGYYEQYF. CDR3 nucleotides: TGTGCCAGCAGCTTACTAGTCCCCTCCCCCGACAGGGGTTACTACGAGCAGTACTTC.

The chain is built from TRBV5-6 and TRBJ1-1; no firm D call. CDR1 is SGHDT and CDR2 is YYEEEE in the germline V gene. Trimming pared 1 base from V and 0 bases from J, leaving 7 bases between. This CDR3 is built from 14 residues. CDR3 in DNA: TGTGCCAGCAGCTTGACAGCCTTGAACACTGAAGCTTTCTTT. Its protein is CASSLTALNTEAFF.

This clone was seen only a few times. V and J are TRBV5-1 and TRBJ2-1, with D perhaps matching TRBD1 (6 bases). Germline V CDR1 and CDR2: SGHRS, YFSETQ. CDR3 size: 15 residues. Trimming removed 4 bases from V and 6 bases from J, with 17 bases in between. CDR3 in amino acids: CASSVVNRDGNEQFF. The CDR3 DNA follows: TGCGCCAGCAGCGTCGTCAACAGGGATGGCAATGAGCAGTTCTTC.

This chain links TRBV28 with TRBJ2-1; D call uncertain. V shed 6 bases and J shed 5 bases, with 17 bases lying between them. The CDR3 sequence is 15 residues long. The germline gives CDR1 MDHEN, CDR2 SYDVKM. DNA of the CDR3: TGTGCCAGCAGCCTCCTCACCCAGATCCACAATGAGCAGTTCTTC. Its translation is CASSLLTQIHNEQFF.

The rearrangement uses TRBV28 and TRBJ2-3, with D perhaps matching TRBD1 (6 bases). Germline-derived CDR1 and CDR2 are MDHEN and SYDVKM. This CDR3 spans 18 amino acids. V lost 7 bases and J 2 bases, leaving 25 bases between the germline ends. The CDR3 reads CASKGVEGLTLHTDTQYF. In DNA form, the CDR3 reads TGTGCCAGCAAGGGGGTCGAGGGGCTCACTTTGCACACAGATACGCAGTATTTT.

DNA for the CDR3: TGTGCCAGCAGTTTAAGACTAGCGGAGTACGAGCAGTACTTC. Translating gives CASSLRLAEYEQYF. The chain couples TRBV27 to TRBJ2-7, with 9 bases matching TRBD2. This CDR3 spans 14 amino acids. V trimming: 2 bases; J trimming: 4 bases; junction bases outside the gene matches: 3. From germline, CDR1 is MNHEY and CDR2 SMNVEV (reference sequence).

The CDR3 protein is CASSEAVGWEWHQPQHF. CDR3 bases: TGTGCCAGCAGTGAAGCGGTAGGATGGGAGTGGCATCAGCCCCAGCATTTT. The chain uses TRBV6-1 and TRBJ1-5, with D unclear. V lost 0 bases, J lost 5 bases, and 17 bases lay in between. CDR3 length: 17 residues. Germline CDR1 is MNHNS and CDR2 is SASEGT.

The chain has TRBV10-2 and TRBJ2-7, with TRBD2 identical over 11 bases. Germline values: CDR1 WSHSY, CDR2 SAAADI. After removal of 2 bases from V and 3 bases from J, the junction contained 3 bases not matched to a gene. The CDR3 runs 15 residues. The CDR3 sequence is CASSEPGLAVYEQYF. Written as DNA, the CDR3 is TGCGCCAGCAGTGAGCCGGGACTAGCGGTCTACGAGCAGTACTTC.

The chain is built from TRBV5-1 and TRBJ2-1, with a weak D call TRBD2 (5 bases). Germline CDR1 reads SGHRS; CDR2 reads YFSETQ. This CDR3 has 16 residues. V shed 0 bases and J shed 6 bases, with 16 bases lying between them. The DNA of the CDR3 is TGCGCCAGCAGCTTGGAAACGGCGGGTGGGTCCAATGAGCAGTTCTTC. Translating it yields CASSLETAGGSNEQFF.

In this sample, this clone turned up once. The chain combines TRBV10-3 with TRBJ1-2; possible D gene TRBD1, 6 bases. The CDR3 covers 15 residues. The germline V gene has CDR1 ENHRY and CDR2 SYGVKD. V was clipped by 6 bases and J by 3 bases, with 17 bases between them. The CDR3 bases are TGTGCCATCAGGCCCTCGGACAGACCCGACTATGGCTACACCTTC. Protein product: CAIRPSDRPDYGYTF.

CDR3 bases: TGTGCCTGGAGTGTAGGACAGGGGGAAATTAATTCACCCCTCCACTTT. Amino acid sequence: CAWSVGQGEINSPLHF. V and J are TRBV30 and TRBJ1-6, with 10 positions matching TRBD1. This CDR3 contains 16 residues. The germline V gene encodes CDR1 GTSNPN and CDR2 SVGIG (reference sequence). Unmatched junction bases numbered 5, after V lost 0 bases and J lost 6 bases. The full variable domain, its missing parts supplied by reference TRBV30 and TRBJ1-6, is SQTIHQWPATLVQPVGSPLSLECTVEGTSNPNLYWYRQAAGRGLQLLFYSVGIGQISSEVPQNLSASRPQDRQFILSSKKLLLSDSGFYLCAWSVGQGEINSPLHFGNGTRLTVT.

The CDR3 region has the DNA TGCGCCAGCAGTGAAACACAGGGAAGTGGCAATCAGCCCCAGCATTTT. Translated: CASSETQGSGNQPQHF. The chain employs TRBV10-1 and TRBJ1-5, with D possibly TRBD1 on 6 matching bases. The CDR3 is made up of 16 amino acids. V was cut by 3 bases and J by 2 bases, with 14 bases left in between. CDR1 and CDR2 from the germline V gene are WNHNN and SYGVQD (reference sequence).

This clone turned up a few times. The rearrangement joins TRBV20-1 to TRBJ2-2; perhaps TRBD1 as D (6 bases). The CDR3 loop spans 11 amino acids. The V and J ends lost 7 bases and 7 bases respectively, with 10 bases between them. CDR1 and CDR2 (germline): DFQATT, SNEGSKA (reference sequence). This chain's CDR3 is CSGSTGGELFF. The CDR3 nucleotides are TGCAGTGGGTCGACAGGCGGGGAGCTGTTTTTT.

This clone was observed a handful of times. The CDR3 DNA reads as TGCAGTGCTAGATGCGCGTTTGGCTACACCTTC. Translating it yields CSARCAFGYTF. The gene calls are TRBV20-1 and TRBJ1-2; unclear D gene. V shed 2 bases and J shed 7 bases, with 8 bases lying between them. Germline-derived CDR1 and CDR2 are DFQATT and SNEGSKA (reference sequence). This CDR3 has 11 amino acids.